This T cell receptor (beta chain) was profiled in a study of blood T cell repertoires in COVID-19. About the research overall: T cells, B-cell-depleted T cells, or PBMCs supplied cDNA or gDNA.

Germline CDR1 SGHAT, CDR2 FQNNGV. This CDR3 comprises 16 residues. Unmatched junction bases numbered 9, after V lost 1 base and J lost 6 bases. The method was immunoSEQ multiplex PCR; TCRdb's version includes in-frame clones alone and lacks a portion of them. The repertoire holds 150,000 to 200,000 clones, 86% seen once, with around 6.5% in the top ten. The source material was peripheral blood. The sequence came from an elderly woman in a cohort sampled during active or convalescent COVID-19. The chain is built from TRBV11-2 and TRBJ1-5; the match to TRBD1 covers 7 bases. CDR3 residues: CASSLGSGGFGQPQHF. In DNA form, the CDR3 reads TGTGCCAGCAGCTTAGGTTCAGGGGGATTTGGTCAGCCCCAGCATTTT.